A single sample is the source of the 9 T cell receptor beta chains below, sequenced in a study of blood T cell repertoires in COVID-19. Method: immunoSEQ multiplex PCR; TCRdb's copy keeps in-frame clones and lacks some. The sample has about 300,000 clones, about 87% seen once. Material for sequencing was peripheral blood. Receptors originate from a man aged 65-85 years with acute or convalescent COVID-19.

The rearrangement uses TRBV7-9 and TRBJ1-6; 7 bases fit TRBD1. Per the germline V gene, CDR1 is SEHNR and CDR2 is FQNEAQ (reference sequence). The junction had 6 bases not matched to a gene; V was cut back by 4 bases and J by 0 bases. The CDR3 has 17 residues. CDR3 amino acids: CASSSTTGSSYNSPLHF. For the CDR3, the DNA is TGTGCCAGCAGCTCTACGACAGGGAGCTCCTATAATTCACCCCTCCACTTT.

J is TRBJ1-1 and V is TRBV2; 7 nucleotides match TRBD1. V trimming: 4 bases; J trimming: 4 bases; junction bases outside the gene matches: 6. The germline V gene has CDR1 SNHLY and CDR2 FYNNEI. The CDR3 totals 14 residues. For the CDR3, the DNA is TGTGCCAGCAGTGCCCGCAGGGGGAGCACTGAAGCTTTCTTT. Amino acids: CASSARRGSTEAFF.

This CDR3 is CASRATLRSTEAFF. The CDR3 coding sequence is TGTGCCAGCAGAGCAACTCTCAGGTCCACTGAAGCTTTCTTT. The chain recombines TRBV6-5 with TRBJ1-1; D uncertain. The ends were cut back, 6 bases at V and 4 bases at J, with 15 bases in the middle. The CDR3 length is 14 residues. The V gene's germline CDR1 is MNHEY and CDR2 SVGAGI.

This rearrangement joins TRBV5-4 to TRBJ1-2, with D possibly being TRBD1 (5 bases). Trimming left V 3 bases short and J 8 bases short, with 14 bases between. This CDR3 region has 13 residues. The germline V gene has CDR1 SGHNT and CDR2 YYREEE (reference sequence). The CDR3 DNA reads TGTGCCAGCAGCTATCAGGGCATTGTCGGCTACACCTTC. Its translation: CASSYQGIVGYTF.

The CDR3 loop is CASSRTTGVGELFF. CDR3 sequence (DNA): TGCGCCAGCAGCCGTACCACAGGGGTCGGGGAGCTGTTTTTT. The chain joins TRBV5-1 to TRBJ2-2; TRBD1 matches at 7 bases. V lost 4 bases and J lost 7; bases outside the gene matches: 7. Germline loops: CDR1 SGHRS, CDR2 YFSETQ. This CDR3 is built from 14 residues.

The rearrangement uses TRBV11-2 and TRBJ1-2; D call uncertain. The CDR3 extends over 15 amino acids. Trimming pared 1 base from V and 2 bases from J, leaving 11 bases between. Germline V CDR1 and CDR2: SGHAT, FQNNGV. The DNA for the CDR3 is TGTGCCAGCAGCTTAGTTCCGGGATGGAACTATGGCTACACCTTC. Translation: CASSLVPGWNYGYTF.

This clone was counted a few times. CDR3 DNA sequence: TGTGCCAGCTCACCCCTCCCGGCTAGCGGGGGGGTCACAGATACGCAGTATTTT. Translated, it gives CASSPLPASGGVTDTQYF. The chain uses TRBV18 and TRBJ2-3; 12 bases align to TRBD2. This CDR3 contains 18 residues. CDR1 and CDR2 (germline): KGHSH, LQKENI. V dropped 3 bases and J dropped 2; count of bases not matched to a gene: 9.

The chain is built from TRBV11-2 and TRBJ1-5; D is undetermined. CDR1 is SGHAT and CDR2 is FQNNGV in the germline V gene. The CDR3 spans 15 residues. V lost 1 base and J lost 4, with 11 bases in between. CDR3 in amino acids: CASSLAPEHNQPQHF. For the CDR3, the DNA is TGTGCCAGCAGCTTAGCGCCGGAGCATAATCAGCCCCAGCATTTT.

This chain uses TRBV27 with TRBJ1-3, with 7 bases matching TRBD1. CDR1 is MNHEY, CDR2 SMNVEV, per germline (reference sequence). The CDR3 totals 15 residues. J lost 2 bases, V lost 4 bases, and 5 bases had no gene match. CDR3 bases: TGTGCCAGCAGTTCCGGGACAGTCCCTGGAAACACCATATATTTT. Residues: CASSSGTVPGNTIYF.